One and the same sample provided the 5 T cell receptor beta chains below, sequenced in a study of cytomegalovirus exposure and HLA in healthy donors. PCR amplification relied on 60 Vbeta primers (plus 13 Jbeta primers). Measured with immunoSEQ multiplex PCR; TCRdb has only the in-frame clones, and not every one. The top ten clones hold 7% of a sample with over 150,000 clones, roughly 80% of them seen once. Sequencing was carried out using PBMCs. Every receptor here comes from a young woman in good health and CMV-seropositive.

On this clone itself: Other DNA sequences within the sample encode an identical CDR3. J is TRBJ1-1 and V is TRBV5-1; D unclear. Germline lookup yields CDR1 SGHRS and CDR2 YFSETQ. The V end lost 0 bases, the J end lost 1 base, and 7 bases lay between the germline ends. The CDR3 contains 14 residues. The CDR3 nucleotides read TGCGCCAGCAGCTTGGAGGCGGGGAACACTGAAGCTTTCTTT. This sequence encodes CASSLEAGNTEAFF.

As for this clone: The junction departs from the called germline gene at one end, perhaps through a read error. The chain is built from TRBV7-9 and TRBJ2-7; 8 bases agree with TRBD2. The CDR3 is 13 amino acids. CDR1 is SEHNR and CDR2 is FQNEAQ in the germline V gene (reference sequence). The CDR3 coding sequence is TGTTCCAGCAGCTTGACGGCGGGGGGCGAGCAGTACTTC. This codes for CSSSLTAGGEQYF.

This chain joins TRBV5-1 and TRBJ1-3, with 10 bases identical to TRBD1. CDR1 is SGHRS, CDR2 YFSETQ, per germline. The CDR3 is 17 residues long. The V and J ends lost 4 bases and 0 bases, in that order; junction bases with no gene match: 7. DNA of the CDR3: TGCGCCAGCAGCGCCCTCGGGACAGGGGTCTCTGGAAACACCATATATTTT. Its protein is CASSALGTGVSGNTIYF.

The CDR3 nucleotides read TGTGCCAGCACGGACAGGGGGCTTGGAAACACCATATATTTT. Protein product: CASTDRGLGNTIYF. This chain connects TRBV6-5 to TRBJ1-3, with TRBD1 identical over 11 bases. The CDR3 runs 14 residues. Germline V gene data show CDR1 as MNHEY and CDR2 as SVGAGI. Trimming cost V 7 bases and J 3 bases; bases outside gene matches: 2.

The count of this clone is one. The chain links TRBV18 to TRBJ1-1; unclear D gene. Trimming took off 3 bases at V and 8 bases at J, with 13 bases between the two ends. Germline CDR1 reads KGHSH; CDR2 reads LQKENI. The CDR3 consists of 13 residues. CDR3: CASSPVAGQEAFF. CDR3 DNA sequence: TGTGCCAGCTCACCTGTGGCGGGTCAGGAAGCTTTCTTT.